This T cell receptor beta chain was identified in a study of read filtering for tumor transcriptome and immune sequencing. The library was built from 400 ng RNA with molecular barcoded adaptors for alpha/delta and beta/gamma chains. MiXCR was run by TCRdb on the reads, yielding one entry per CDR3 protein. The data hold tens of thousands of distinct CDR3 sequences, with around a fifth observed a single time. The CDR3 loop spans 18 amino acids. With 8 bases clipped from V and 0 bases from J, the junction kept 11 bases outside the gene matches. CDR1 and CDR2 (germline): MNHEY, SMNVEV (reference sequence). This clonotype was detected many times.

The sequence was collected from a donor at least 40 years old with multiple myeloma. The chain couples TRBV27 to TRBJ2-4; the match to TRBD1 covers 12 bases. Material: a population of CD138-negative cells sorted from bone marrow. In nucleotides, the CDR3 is TGTGCCAGCGCGACCGGGACAGGGGGCTACCTAGCCAAAAACATTCAGTACTTC. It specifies CASATGTGGYLAKNIQYF.